This TCR beta chain was sequenced during a study of molecular identifiers for immune sequencing clone quantification. For the study at large: Split five ways in replicates, RNA from about 20,000 or 100,000 naive CD8 cells had four portions sequenced.

The CDR3 runs 13 residues. V lost 6 bases, J lost 1 base, and 9 bases lay in between. Germline CDR1 and CDR2: MNHEY and SVGEGT. Preparation methods for the bulk TCR libraries were those previously described, with listed TCR primers. Each CDR3 protein gets one entry after TCRdb re-called the PCR reads with MiXCR. The profile shows about 320,000 distinct CDR3 sequences, about a fifth of them singletons. As for this clonotype: The antigen is unknown. A read error may explain this, as a much larger clone is one base away. The CDR3 end shows no conserved phenylalanine or tryptophan, and so a read error is likely.

Overall study findings and caveats: Same-barcode identical TCR molecules could make highly expanded clones look smaller than they are.

The sample consisted of naive CD8+ T cells from blood, with Jurkat cell RNA spiked in. Regarding subset: FACS-sorted CD8+CD4-CCR7+CD45RA+ naive T cells. V gene TRBV6-2 or TRBV6-3 combines with J gene TRBJ1-1; D is uncertain. The source is a human donor in good health. Some libraries in this study had Jurkat cell RNA spiked in. The CDR3 here is CASRGFPNTEAFL. CDR3 in DNA: TGTGCCAGCAGGGGCTTCCCGAACACTGAAGCTTTCCTT.